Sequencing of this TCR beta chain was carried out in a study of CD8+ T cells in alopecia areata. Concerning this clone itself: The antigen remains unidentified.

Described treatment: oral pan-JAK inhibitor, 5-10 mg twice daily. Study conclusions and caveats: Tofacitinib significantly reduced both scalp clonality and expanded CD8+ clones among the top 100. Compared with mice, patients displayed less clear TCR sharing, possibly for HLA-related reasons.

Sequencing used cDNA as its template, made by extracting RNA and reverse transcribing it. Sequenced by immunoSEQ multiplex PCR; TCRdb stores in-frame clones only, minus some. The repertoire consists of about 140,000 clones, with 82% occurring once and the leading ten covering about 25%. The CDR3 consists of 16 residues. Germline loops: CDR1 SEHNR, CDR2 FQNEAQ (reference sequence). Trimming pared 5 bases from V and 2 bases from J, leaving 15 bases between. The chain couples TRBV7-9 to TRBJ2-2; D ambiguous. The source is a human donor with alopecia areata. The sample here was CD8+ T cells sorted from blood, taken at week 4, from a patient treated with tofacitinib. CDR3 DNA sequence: TGTGCCAGCAGCCTACGGACGGCCTTAAACACCGGGGAGCTGTTTTTT. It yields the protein CASSLRTALNTGELFF.